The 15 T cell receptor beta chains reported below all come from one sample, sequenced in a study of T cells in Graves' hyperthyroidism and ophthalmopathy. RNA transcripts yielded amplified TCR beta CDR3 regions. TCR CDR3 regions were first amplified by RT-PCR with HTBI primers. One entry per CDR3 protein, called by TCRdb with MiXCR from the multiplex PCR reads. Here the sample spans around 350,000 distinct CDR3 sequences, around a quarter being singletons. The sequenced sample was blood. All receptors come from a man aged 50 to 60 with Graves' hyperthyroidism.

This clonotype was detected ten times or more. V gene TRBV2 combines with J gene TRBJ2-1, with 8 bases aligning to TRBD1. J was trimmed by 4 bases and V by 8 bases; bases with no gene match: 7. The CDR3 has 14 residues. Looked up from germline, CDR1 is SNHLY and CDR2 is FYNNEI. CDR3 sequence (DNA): TGTGCCAGCTCGGGACAGGCGGTATACAATGAGCAGTTCTTC. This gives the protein CASSGQAVYNEQFF. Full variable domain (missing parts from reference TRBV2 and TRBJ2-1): EPEVTQTPSHQVTQMGQEVILRCVPISNHLYFYWYRQILGQKVEFLVSFYNNEISEKSEIFDDQFSVERPDGSNFTLKIRSTKLEDSAMYFCASSGQAVYNEQFFGPGTRLTVL.

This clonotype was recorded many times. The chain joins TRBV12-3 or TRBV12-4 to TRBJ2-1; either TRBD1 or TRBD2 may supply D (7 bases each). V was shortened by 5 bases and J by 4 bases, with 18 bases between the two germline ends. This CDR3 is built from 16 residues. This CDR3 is CASSASVQGGYNEQFF. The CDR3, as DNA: TGTGCCAGCAGTGCTTCAGTCCAGGGGGGGTACAATGAGCAGTTCTTC.

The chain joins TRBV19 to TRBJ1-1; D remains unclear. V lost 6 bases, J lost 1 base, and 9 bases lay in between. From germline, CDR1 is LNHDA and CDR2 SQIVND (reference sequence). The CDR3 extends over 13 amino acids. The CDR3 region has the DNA TGTGCCAGTAGGTCAACACGGAACACTGAAGCTTTCTTT. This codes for CASRSTRNTEAFF.

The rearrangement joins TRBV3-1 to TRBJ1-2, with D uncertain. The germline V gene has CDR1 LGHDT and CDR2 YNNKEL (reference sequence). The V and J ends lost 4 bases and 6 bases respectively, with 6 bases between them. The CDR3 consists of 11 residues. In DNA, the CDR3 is TGTGCCAGCAGCCTACTTCATGGCTACACCTTC. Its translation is CASSLLHGYTF.

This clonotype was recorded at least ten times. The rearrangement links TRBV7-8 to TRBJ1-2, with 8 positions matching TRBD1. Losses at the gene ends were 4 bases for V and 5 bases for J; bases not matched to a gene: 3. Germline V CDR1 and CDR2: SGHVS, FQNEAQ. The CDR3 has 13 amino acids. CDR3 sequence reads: CASSSRGLYGYTF. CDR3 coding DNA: TGTGCCAGCAGCTCCAGGGGGCTGTATGGCTACACCTTC.

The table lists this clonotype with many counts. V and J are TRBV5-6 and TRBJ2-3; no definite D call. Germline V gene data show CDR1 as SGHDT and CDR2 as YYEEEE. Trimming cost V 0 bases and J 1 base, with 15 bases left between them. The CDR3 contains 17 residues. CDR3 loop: CASSLEVFGQGTDTQYF. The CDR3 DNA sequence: TGTGCCAGCAGCTTGGAGGTATTTGGGCAGGGCACAGATACGCAGTATTTT.

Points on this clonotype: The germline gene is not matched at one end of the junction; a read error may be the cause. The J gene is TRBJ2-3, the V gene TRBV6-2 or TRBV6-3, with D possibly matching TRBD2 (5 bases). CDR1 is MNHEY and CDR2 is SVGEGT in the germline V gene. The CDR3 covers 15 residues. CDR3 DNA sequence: TGTGCCACCACGATAGGGCAGTCTAGCACAGATACGGAGTATTTT. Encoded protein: CATTIGQSSTDTEYF.

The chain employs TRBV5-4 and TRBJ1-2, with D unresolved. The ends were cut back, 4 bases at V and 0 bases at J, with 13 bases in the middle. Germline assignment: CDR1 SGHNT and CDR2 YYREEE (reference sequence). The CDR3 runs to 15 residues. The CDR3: CASSLPEGANYGYTF. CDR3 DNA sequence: TGTGCCAGCAGCCTCCCGGAGGGAGCTAACTATGGCTACACCTTC.

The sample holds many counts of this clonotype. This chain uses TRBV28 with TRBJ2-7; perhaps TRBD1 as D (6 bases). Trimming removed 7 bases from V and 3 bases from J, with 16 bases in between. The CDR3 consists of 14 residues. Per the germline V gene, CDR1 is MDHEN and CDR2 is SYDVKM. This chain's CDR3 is CASTPGQDFYEQYF. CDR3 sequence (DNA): TGTGCCAGCACCCCGGGACAAGACTTCTACGAGCAGTACTTC.

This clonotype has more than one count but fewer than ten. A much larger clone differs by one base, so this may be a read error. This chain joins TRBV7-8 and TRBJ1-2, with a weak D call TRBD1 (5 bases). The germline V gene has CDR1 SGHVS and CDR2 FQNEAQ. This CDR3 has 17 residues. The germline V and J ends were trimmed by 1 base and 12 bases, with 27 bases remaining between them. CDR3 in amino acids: CASSLGAGGQYRQGHTF. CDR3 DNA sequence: TGTGCCAGCAGCTTAGGGGCGGGTGGGCAGTACCGCCAGGGCCACACCTTC.

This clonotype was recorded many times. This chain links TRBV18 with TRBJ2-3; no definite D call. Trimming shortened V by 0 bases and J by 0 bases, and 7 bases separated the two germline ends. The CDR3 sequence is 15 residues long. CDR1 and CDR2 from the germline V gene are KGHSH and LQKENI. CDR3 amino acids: CASSPPKVSTDTQYF. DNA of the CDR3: TGTGCCAGCTCACCACCGAAGGTTAGCACAGATACGCAGTATTTT.

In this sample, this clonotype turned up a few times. DNA of the CDR3: TGTGCCAGCCTTAAGGACCGAAACACAGATACGCAGTATTTT. Residues: CASLKDRNTDTQYF. The chain has TRBV6-1 and TRBJ2-3; no definite D call. V lost 8 bases and J lost 2, with 14 bases in between. Per the germline V gene, CDR1 is MNHNS and CDR2 is SASEGT. The length of the CDR3 is 14 residues.

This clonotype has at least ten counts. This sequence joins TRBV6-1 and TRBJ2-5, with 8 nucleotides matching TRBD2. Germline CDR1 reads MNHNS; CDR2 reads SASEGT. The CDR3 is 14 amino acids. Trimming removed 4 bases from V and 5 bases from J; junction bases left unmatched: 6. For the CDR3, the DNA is TGTGCCAGCAGTGCCGGGACTAGACGGGAGACCCAGTACTTC. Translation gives CASSAGTRRETQYF.

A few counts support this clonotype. The CDR3 coding sequence is TGTGCCAGCAGCTTAGGGGGATCTCTTCAAGAGACCCAGTACTTC. Its translation: CASSLGGSLQETQYF. V and J are TRBV27 and TRBJ2-5, with D tentatively TRBD1 (6 bases). The length of the CDR3 is 15 residues. V gave up 6 bases and J gave up 2 bases, with 16 bases separating them. Germline CDR1 reads MNHEY; CDR2 reads SMNVEV (reference sequence).

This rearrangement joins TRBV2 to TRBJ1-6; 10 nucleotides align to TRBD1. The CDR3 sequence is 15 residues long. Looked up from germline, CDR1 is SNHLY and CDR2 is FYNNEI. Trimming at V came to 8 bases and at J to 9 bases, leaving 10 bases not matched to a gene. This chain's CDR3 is CASGQGEIARSPLHF. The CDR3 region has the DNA TGTGCCAGCGGACAGGGGGAGATTGCGCGTTCACCCCTCCACTTT.